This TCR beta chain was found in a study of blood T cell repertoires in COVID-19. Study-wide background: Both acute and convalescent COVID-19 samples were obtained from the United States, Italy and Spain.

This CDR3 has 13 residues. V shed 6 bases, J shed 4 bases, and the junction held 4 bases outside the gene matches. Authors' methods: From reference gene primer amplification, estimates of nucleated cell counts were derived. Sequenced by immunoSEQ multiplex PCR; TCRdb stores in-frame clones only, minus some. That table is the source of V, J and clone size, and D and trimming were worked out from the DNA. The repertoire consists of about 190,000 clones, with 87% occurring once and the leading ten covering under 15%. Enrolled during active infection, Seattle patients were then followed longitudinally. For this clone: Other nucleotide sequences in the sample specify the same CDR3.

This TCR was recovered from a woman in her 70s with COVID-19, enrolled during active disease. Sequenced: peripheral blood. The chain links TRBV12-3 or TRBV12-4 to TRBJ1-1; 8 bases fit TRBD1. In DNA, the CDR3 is TGTGCCAGCAGCTTTACAGGGGGCACTGAAGCTTTCTTT. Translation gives CASSFTGGTEAFF.